The clone carrying this T cell receptor beta chain has just a few counts. Its target is not known. CDR3 length: 14 residues. Trimming stripped 2 bases from V and 2 bases from J, with 8 bases between. Germline V gene lookup returns CDR1 MNHEY and CDR2 SVGAGI. Using its own MiXCR run on the 5' RACE reads, TCRdb lists one record per CDR3 protein. The sample lists approximately 250,000 distinct CDR3 sequences, around 32% occurring once. The data stem from a study of CD8 T cells in ankylosing spondylitis. Points from the study as a whole: Clones linked to disease, bearing a CD8+ phenotype, were relatively rare in peripheral blood.

This clonotype was sampled from a male donor with ankylosing spondylitis or in good health (not recorded which). The chain employs TRBV6-5 and TRBJ2-3; D may correspond to TRBD1 or TRBD2 (5 bases each). Sequencing used blood, either unsorted or a sorted T cell fraction (not recorded which). CDR3 amino acids: CASSYEGYTDTQYF. The DNA of the CDR3 is TGTGCCAGCAGTTACGAGGGGTACACAGATACGCAGTATTTT.